Described below is a single T cell receptor (beta chain) sequence and its context. No antigen is known for it. The data derive from a study of graft-versus-host responses after intestinal transplantation. Some clones are missing from TCRdb's copy, which holds only in-frame ones; the method was immunoSEQ multiplex PCR. The repertoire holds about 90,000 clones, with around 90% as singletons. This receptor was identified in a human donor who received an intestinal transplant. Here the sequenced sample was unstimulated CD4+ T cells sorted from spleen or lymph node cells, taken before intestinal transplant.

The CDR3 DNA reads TGCGCCAGCAGACGGGGCAGGGAGATTTTAAAAGATACGCAGTATTTT. Residues: CASRRGREILKDTQYF. The chain joins TRBV5-1 to TRBJ2-3; D might be TRBD1 or TRBD2, each matching 5 bases. Looked up from germline, CDR1 is SGHRS and CDR2 is YFSETQ. The V and J ends lost 5 bases and 5 bases respectively, with 21 bases between them. The CDR3 consists of 16 residues. The full variable domain, rest sourced from reference TRBV5-1 and TRBJ2-3, is KAGVTQTPRYLIKTRGQQVTLSCSPISGHRSVSWYQQTPGQGLQFLFEYFSETQRNKGNFPGRFSGRQFSNSRSEMNVSTLELGDSALYLCASRRGREILKDTQYFGPGTRLTVL.